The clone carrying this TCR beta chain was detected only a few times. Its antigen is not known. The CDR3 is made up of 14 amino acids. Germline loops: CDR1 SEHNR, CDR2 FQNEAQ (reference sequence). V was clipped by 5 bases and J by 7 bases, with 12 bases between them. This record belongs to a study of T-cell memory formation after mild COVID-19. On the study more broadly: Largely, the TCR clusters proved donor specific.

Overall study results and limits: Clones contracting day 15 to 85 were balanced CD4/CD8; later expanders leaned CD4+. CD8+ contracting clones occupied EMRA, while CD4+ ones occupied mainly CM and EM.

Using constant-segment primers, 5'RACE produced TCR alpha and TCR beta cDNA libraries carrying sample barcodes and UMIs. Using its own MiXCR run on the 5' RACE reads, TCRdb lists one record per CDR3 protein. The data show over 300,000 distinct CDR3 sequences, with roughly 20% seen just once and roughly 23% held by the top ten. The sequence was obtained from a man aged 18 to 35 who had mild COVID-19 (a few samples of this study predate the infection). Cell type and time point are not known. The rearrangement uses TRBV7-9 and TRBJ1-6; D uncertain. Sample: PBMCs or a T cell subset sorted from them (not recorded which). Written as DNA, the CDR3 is TGTGCCAGCAGCAAACGGCAGGTGAATTCACCCCTCCACTTT. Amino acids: CASSKRQVNSPLHF. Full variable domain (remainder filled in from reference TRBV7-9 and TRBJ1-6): DTGVSQNPRHKITKRGQNVTFRCDPISEHNRLYWYRQTLGQGPEFLTYFQNEAQLEKSRLLSDRFSAERPKGSFSTLEIQRTEQGDSAMYLCASSKRQVNSPLHFGNGTRLTVT.